Listed here are 21 T cell receptor beta chains from one sample, sequenced in a study of blood T cell repertoires in COVID-19. Libraries were prepared by immunoSEQ multiplex PCR; TCRdb keeps only in-frame clonotypes and omits some of them. The profile covers roughly 150,000 clones, with approximately 93% appearing a single time and roughly 2% taken by the ten largest. The sequenced material came from peripheral blood. Receptors originate from a woman aged 60 to 75 with COVID-19, enrolled during active disease.

The chain recombines TRBV7-8 with TRBJ2-7; TRBD1 aligns across 9 bases. Trimming removed 6 bases from V and 7 bases from J; junction bases left unmatched: 16. Germline V gene sequence: CDR1 SGHVS, CDR2 FQNEAQ. The CDR3 loop spans 16 amino acids. The CDR3 coding sequence is TGTGCCAGCAGAACCCATTACCGGACAGGGGCGGGGGAGCAGTACTTC. Protein sequence: CASRTHYRTGAGEQYF. Full variable domain (missing parts from reference TRBV7-8 and TRBJ2-7): GAGVSQSPRYKVAKRGQDVALRCDPISGHVSLFWYQQALGQGPEFLTYFQNEAQLDKSGLPSDRFFAERPEGSVSTLKIQRTQQEDSAVYLCASRTHYRTGAGEQYFGPGTRLTVT.

V usage is TRBV18 and J usage is TRBJ2-1, with 15 bases matching TRBD2. The CDR3 spans 15 residues. Germline lookup yields CDR1 KGHSH and CDR2 LQKENI. The trim removed 5 bases at V and 8 bases at J, leaving 4 bases unmatched. The CDR3 loop is CASSSGLAGGDEQFF. The DNA of the CDR3 is TGTGCCAGCTCATCTGGACTAGCGGGGGGGGATGAGCAGTTCTTC.

The gene calls are TRBV19 and TRBJ1-2; D may be TRBD1 (6 bases). V was shortened by 3 bases and J by 0 bases, with 14 bases between the two germline ends. CDR1 and CDR2 (germline): LNHDA, SQIVND (reference sequence). The CDR3 loop spans 16 amino acids. CDR3 coding DNA: TGTGCCAGTAGTATGACCGGGACAAGTGCTAACTATGGCTACACCTTC. Translated, it gives CASSMTGTSANYGYTF.

V and J are TRBV7-9 and TRBJ2-7; 9 nucleotides align to TRBD1. Germline CDR1 and CDR2: SEHNR and FQNEAQ (reference sequence). J was trimmed by 6 bases and V by 4 bases; bases with no gene match: 10. CDR3 length: 15 residues. CDR3 in amino acids: CASSWSRTGAPEQYF. In DNA form, the CDR3 reads TGTGCCAGCAGCTGGAGTAGGACAGGGGCTCCCGAGCAGTACTTC.

The chain recombines TRBV5-6 with TRBJ1-6; a weak D match, TRBD1 (6 bases). The V end lost 3 bases, the J end lost 7 bases, and 11 bases lay between the germline ends. CDR1 and CDR2 (germline): SGHDT, YYEEEE. This CDR3 spans 14 amino acids. DNA for the CDR3: TGTGCCAGCAGCTGGGGGGGCAGCAATTCACCCCTCCACTTT. Protein sequence: CASSWGGSNSPLHF.

The rearrangement uses TRBV6-5 and TRBJ2-3; D might be TRBD1 (6 bases). This CDR3 comprises 13 residues. Germline values: CDR1 MNHEY, CDR2 SVGAGI. Trimming removed 10 bases at V and 3 bases at J, with 14 bases between. DNA of the CDR3: TGTGCCACGGAAGGGGGTGGGACAGATACGCAGTATTTT. It specifies CATEGGGTDTQYF.

This clone was seen a single time. This chain's CDR3 is CASAGGLDEKLFF. The DNA of the CDR3 is TGTGCCAGCGCCGGGGGGCTCGACGAAAAACTGTTTTTT. This chain connects TRBV18 to TRBJ1-4, with D perhaps TRBD1 (6 bases). The CDR3 is made up of 13 amino acids. Germline assignment: CDR1 KGHSH and CDR2 LQKENI. Trimming pared 8 bases from V and 8 bases from J, leaving 15 bases between.

The rearrangement links TRBV6-5 to TRBJ1-4, with D possibly being TRBD1 (6 bases). Trimming removed 2 bases from V and 10 bases from J, with 14 bases in between. Germline V gives CDR1 MNHEY, CDR2 SVGAGI. This CDR3 comprises 14 residues. CDR3 loop: CASSYTRGGGKLFF. CDR3 in DNA: TGTGCCAGCAGTTACACCCGTGGGGGCGGAAAACTGTTTTTT.

The chain is built from TRBV5-1 and TRBJ1-3, with D possibly being TRBD1 (6 bases). Germline V lookup: CDR1 SGHRS, CDR2 YFSETQ. Trimming cost V 4 bases and J 0 bases, with 20 bases left between them. The CDR3 contains 18 residues. CDR3 amino acids: CASSKTSGQSRSGNTIYF. The CDR3 DNA reads as TGCGCCAGCAGCAAAACATCAGGACAGTCCCGCTCTGGAAACACCATATATTTT.

The rearrangement joins TRBV18 to TRBJ1-4; 7 bases align to TRBD1. Germline assignment: CDR1 KGHSH and CDR2 LQKENI. CDR3 length equals 14 residues. Germline trimming cut 5 bases from V and 0 bases from J; bases unmatched to any gene: 0. CDR3: CASSGQATNEKLFF. The CDR3 nucleotides are TGTGCCAGCTCAGGACAGGCAACTAATGAAAAACTGTTTTTT. Supplemented by reference TRBV18 and TRBJ1-4, the full variable domain reads NAGVMQNPRHLVRRRGQEARLRCSPMKGHSHVYWYRQLPEEGLKFMVYLQKENIIDESGMPKERFSAEFPKEGPSILRIQQVVRGDSAAYFCASSGQATNEKLFFGSGTQLSVL.

The chain has TRBV4-1 and TRBJ1-6, with 8 bases aligning to TRBD1. Germline V gene lookup returns CDR1 MGHRA and CDR2 YSYEKL. J was trimmed by 7 bases and V by 3 bases; bases with no gene match: 5. This CDR3 has 15 amino acids. CDR3 in DNA: TGCGCCAGCAGCCAGTACGACAGGGGAAATTCACCCCTCCACTTT. Protein sequence: CASSQYDRGNSPLHF.

This clone was seen just once. The chain combines TRBV7-8 with TRBJ2-7, with 10 positions matching TRBD1. In germline, CDR1 is SGHVS, CDR2 FQNEAQ. This CDR3 is built from 11 residues. After removal of 3 bases from V and 12 bases from J, the junction contained 2 bases not matched to a gene. The CDR3 DNA is TGTGCCAGCAGCTTGACAGGGGGCATGTACTTC. This translates into CASSLTGGMYF.

This clone showed up just once. J is TRBJ1-4 and V is TRBV2; no clear D gene. Germline V gene data show CDR1 as SNHLY and CDR2 as FYNNEI. V was shortened by 6 bases and J by 8 bases, with 13 bases between the two germline ends. The CDR3 covers 13 residues. The CDR3 nucleotides read TGTGCCAGCAGACTCGAGGCAGCGGAAAAACTGTTTTTT. Translation gives CASRLEAAEKLFF.

The V and J genes are TRBV2 and TRBJ2-1, with TRBD1 matching over 9 bases. This CDR3 has 14 amino acids. Germline CDR1 SNHLY, CDR2 FYNNEI. After removal of 11 bases from V and 6 bases from J, the junction contained 11 bases not matched to a gene. The CDR3 loop reads CAREEDRGGNEQFF. The DNA for the CDR3 is TGTGCCCGAGAGGAGGACAGGGGAGGCAATGAGCAGTTCTTC.

This chain joins TRBV7-9 and TRBJ1-1; TRBD1 aligns across 9 bases. Looked up from germline, CDR1 is SEHNR and CDR2 is FQNEAQ (reference sequence). The CDR3 consists of 14 residues. Trimming at V came to 3 bases and at J to 4 bases, leaving 3 bases not matched to a gene. This CDR3 reads CASSFSTGGTEAFF. The CDR3 bases are TGTGCCAGCAGCTTCTCGACAGGGGGCACTGAAGCTTTCTTT. The entire variable domain, with the rest obtained from reference TRBV7-9 and TRBJ1-1, is as follows: DTGVSQNPRHKITKRGQNVTFRCDPISEHNRLYWYRQTLGQGPEFLTYFQNEAQLEKSRLLSDRFSAERPKGSFSTLEIQRTEQGDSAMYLCASSFSTGGTEAFFGQGTRLTVV.

The V and J genes are TRBV6-5 and TRBJ2-5; 10 positions agree with TRBD1. The CDR3 totals 15 residues. Germline CDR1 and CDR2: MNHEY and SVGAGI. With 6 bases clipped from V and 1 base from J, the junction kept 5 bases outside the gene matches. The CDR3 bases are TGTGCCAGCAGACCGGGACAGGGGACCCAAGAGACCCAGTACTTC. Translating gives CASRPGQGTQETQYF.

The gene calls are TRBV5-4 and TRBJ2-7; D might be TRBD1 (5 bases). V was shortened by 1 base and J by 6 bases, with 20 bases between the two germline ends. Per the germline V gene, CDR1 is SGHNT and CDR2 is YYREEE (reference sequence). The CDR3 length is 16 residues. Here the CDR3 reads CASSLTQGFFGAEQYF. For the CDR3, the DNA is TGTGCCAGCAGCTTGACCCAGGGCTTCTTCGGTGCCGAGCAGTACTTC.

This chain uses TRBV25-1 with TRBJ1-5; TRBD1 matches at 8 bases. CDR1 MGHDK and CDR2 SYGVNS come from the germline V gene. The CDR3 has 15 amino acids. V was clipped by 4 bases and J by 4 bases; unmatched bases: 6. This CDR3 reads CASSGGRQGNQPQHF. CDR3 nucleotide sequence: TGTGCCAGCAGTGGAGGTCGACAGGGGAATCAGCCCCAGCATTTT.

The chain employs TRBV11-1 and TRBJ2-2, with D tentatively TRBD1 (5 bases). Germline assignment: CDR1 SGHAT and CDR2 FQDESV (reference sequence). The CDR3 consists of 15 residues. V gave up 6 bases and J gave up 0 bases, with 11 bases separating them. CDR3 protein: CASRSTDPNTGELFF. The CDR3 region has the DNA TGTGCCAGCAGATCGACAGACCCGAACACCGGGGAGCTGTTTTTT.

Worth noting for this clone: This specimen includes other DNA sequences encoding the same CDR3. The chain uses TRBV5-1 and TRBJ1-1; possibly TRBD1 for D (6 bases). Germline CDR1 and CDR2: SGHRS and YFSETQ. CDR3 length equals 14 residues. The V gene lost 0 bases and the J gene lost 1 base, with 7 bases spanning the gap. The CDR3 reads CASSLADRNTEAFF. The CDR3 region has the DNA TGCGCCAGCAGCTTGGCGGACAGGAACACTGAAGCTTTCTTT.

V and J are TRBV7-2 and TRBJ1-5; a possible D gene is TRBD1 (6 bases). CDR1 and CDR2 from the germline V gene are SGHTA and FQGNSA. The CDR3 has 15 amino acids. Trimming removed 3 bases at V and 0 bases at J, with 9 bases between. In DNA, the CDR3 is TGTGCCAGCAGCTTCCAGGGGAATAGCAATCAGCCCCAGCATTTT. Its protein is CASSFQGNSNQPQHF.